A single sample is the source of the 22 T cell receptor beta chains below, sequenced in a study of blood T cell repertoires in COVID-19. Clones were read by immunoSEQ multiplex PCR, and TCRdb kept only the in-frame ones, dropping some. The top ten hold more than 7% of the sample, which has more than 65,000 clones, around nine tenths seen once. Sample: peripheral blood. Source of these receptors: a human donor in a cohort sampled during active COVID-19.

The rearrangement uses TRBV19 and TRBJ1-1; the D gene is possibly TRBD1 (6 bases). This CDR3 contains 13 residues. The germline CDR1 and CDR2 sequences are LNHDA and SQIVND (reference sequence). V was cut by 8 bases and J by 0 bases, with 10 bases left in between. Here the CDR3 DNA reads TGTGCCAGTTCCACAGGGTTGAACACTGAAGCTTTCTTT. Translation: CASSTGLNTEAFF.

The chain has TRBV6-2 or TRBV6-3 and TRBJ2-6; 7 nucleotides line up with TRBD2. The CDR3 has 15 amino acids. V gave up 2 bases and J gave up 2 bases; unmatched junction bases: 0. The germline V gene has CDR1 MNHEY and CDR2 SVGEGT. As DNA, the CDR3 is TGTGCCAGCAGTTACCGGGGGGCTGGGGCCAACGTCCTGACTTTC. This sequence encodes CASSYRGAGANVLTF.

The V gene is TRBV7-6, the J gene TRBJ1-5, with 9 bases lining up with TRBD1. This CDR3 has 15 residues. The V gene's germline CDR1 is SGHVS and CDR2 FNYEAQ. After removal of 4 bases from V and 6 bases from J, the junction contained 7 bases not matched to a gene. CDR3 sequence reads: CASSSDRGTGQPQHF. The CDR3, as DNA: TGTGCCAGCAGCTCCGACAGGGGGACAGGTCAGCCCCAGCATTTT. Full variable domain (rest looked up from reference TRBV7-6 and TRBJ1-5): GAGVSQSPRYKVTKRGQDVALRCDPISGHVSLYWYRQALGQGPEFLTYFNYEAQQDKSGLPNDRFSAERPEGSISTLTIQRTEQRDSAMYRCASSSDRGTGQPQHFGDGTRLSIL.

This chain joins TRBV10-3 and TRBJ2-1, with 12 bases matching TRBD2. Germline V gene sequence: CDR1 ENHRY, CDR2 SYGVKD. Trimming at V came to 0 bases and at J to 0 bases, leaving 6 bases not matched to a gene. The CDR3 length is 19 residues. DNA of the CDR3: TGTGCCATCAGTGAGTCGGGTCTAGCGGGGGGGAGCTCCTACAATGAGCAGTTCTTC. This translates into CAISESGLAGGSSYNEQFF.

V is TRBV9 and J is TRBJ1-2, with TRBD1 matching 7 bases. This CDR3 has 16 amino acids. V lost 3 bases, J lost 2 bases, and 10 bases stayed unmatched. In germline, CDR1 is SGDLS, CDR2 YYNGEE. CDR3 loop: CASSASPRTGNYGYTF. The CDR3, as DNA: TGTGCCAGCAGCGCCTCTCCCCGGACAGGCAACTATGGCTACACCTTC.

The gene calls are TRBV7-2 and TRBJ1-6; D unclear. The germline CDR1 and CDR2 sequences are SGHTA and FQGNSA. Trimming stripped 9 bases from V and 0 bases from J, with 12 bases between. The CDR3 contains 15 residues. CDR3 sequence (DNA): TGTGCCAGTCAACCCCCGAGCTCCTATAATTCACCCCTCCACTTT. Its translation: CASQPPSSYNSPLHF.

The genes are TRBV19 and TRBJ1-5, with D maybe TRBD1 (5 bases). V was clipped by 11 bases and J by 4 bases, with 21 bases between them. CDR3 length equals 15 residues. The germline V gene encodes CDR1 LNHDA and CDR2 SQIVND (reference sequence). The CDR3 loop is CAPRPAGRENQPQHF. The DNA for the CDR3 is TGTGCCCCCAGGCCAGCAGGGAGGGAGAATCAGCCCCAGCATTTT.

V is TRBV28 and J is TRBJ1-5; possible D gene TRBD1, 6 bases. The CDR3 has 13 amino acids. With 4 bases removed from V and 2 bases from J, the gap between germline ends came to 6 bases. The V gene's germline CDR1 is MDHEN and CDR2 SYDVKM. This CDR3 is CASSSGGNQPQHF. CDR3 coding DNA: TGTGCCAGCAGTTCAGGGGGCAATCAGCCCCAGCATTTT.

The CDR3 loop reads CASRSGQGAHEQYF. The CDR3 DNA reads as TGTGCCAGCAGGTCCGGACAGGGAGCGCACGAGCAGTACTTC. The chain is built from TRBV27 and TRBJ2-7; 8 bases are a match to TRBD1. The CDR3 consists of 14 residues. Germline assignment: CDR1 MNHEY and CDR2 SMNVEV (reference sequence). After removal of 6 bases from V and 5 bases from J, the junction contained 9 bases not matched to a gene.

This chain uses TRBV5-1 with TRBJ2-7, with TRBD1 identical over 10 bases. From germline, CDR1 is SGHRS and CDR2 YFSETQ. V was clipped by 5 bases and J by 2 bases; unmatched bases: 4. CDR3 length: 14 residues. The DNA for the CDR3 is TGCGCCAGCAGTTCCGGGACAGGGGCCTACGAGCAGTACTTC. Its protein product is CASSSGTGAYEQYF.

V and J are TRBV11-2 and TRBJ2-1; D is uncertain. Germline CDR1 is SGHAT and CDR2 is FQNNGV. Trimming cost V 3 bases and J 0 bases, with 15 bases left between them. CDR3 size: 17 residues. The CDR3 coding sequence is TGTGCCAGCAGCTTCCTCGACTGGGTGAGCTCCTACAATGAGCAGTTCTTC. This translates into CASSFLDWVSSYNEQFF. Complete variable domain (other parts from reference TRBV11-2 and TRBJ2-1): EAGVAQSPRYKIIEKRQSVAFWCNPISGHATLYWYQQILGQGPKLLIQFQNNGVVDDSQLPKDRFSAERLKGVDSTLKIQPAKLEDSAVYLCASSFLDWVSSYNEQFFGPGTRLTVL.

The chain combines TRBV4-2 with TRBJ2-7, with D possibly matching TRBD1 (6 bases). Germline-derived CDR1 and CDR2 are LGHNA and YNFKEQ. The CDR3 extends over 14 amino acids. V gave up 3 bases and J gave up 5 bases, with 14 bases separating them. The CDR3 coding sequence is TGTGCCAGCAGCCAGGCTCCGTCAGGGGACGAGCAGTACTTC. It codes for CASSQAPSGDEQYF.

The V gene is TRBV11-2, the J gene TRBJ1-2; unclear D gene. V was trimmed by 8 bases and J by 8 bases, leaving 18 bases between them. Germline CDR1 is SGHAT and CDR2 is FQNNGV. This CDR3 has 13 residues. The DNA of the CDR3 is TGTGCCAGCCGAACCAGACAACGGGAGGGCTACACCTTC. Translating it yields CASRTRQREGYTF.

The genes are TRBV11-2 and TRBJ2-3; D ambiguous. Per the germline V gene, CDR1 is SGHAT and CDR2 is FQNNGV. V was trimmed by 7 bases and J by 1 base, leaving 12 bases between them. This CDR3 has 14 amino acids. The CDR3, as DNA: TGTGCCAGCAACACCAGGCCCGGCACAGATACGCAGTATTTT. Encoded protein: CASNTRPGTDTQYF.

This clone was counted a few times. This chain joins TRBV19 and TRBJ2-2; 9 bases align to TRBD1. The V gene end was trimmed by 5 bases and the J gene end by 7 bases; junction bases not matched to a gene: 11. The CDR3 spans 16 residues. In germline, CDR1 is LNHDA, CDR2 SQIVND (reference sequence). The CDR3 region is CASSLRPGQGFGELFF. In nucleotides, the CDR3 is TGTGCCAGTAGTCTCCGACCGGGACAGGGTTTCGGGGAGCTGTTTTTT.

The chain links TRBV9 to TRBJ1-6, with 7 bases identical to TRBD1. J lost 7 bases, V lost 4 bases, and 8 bases had no gene match. This CDR3 has 15 residues. Germline lookup yields CDR1 SGDLS and CDR2 YYNGEE. CDR3 DNA sequence: TGTGCCAGCAGCTCCTGGGACAGCGGAAATTCACCCCTCCACTTT. It is translated as CASSSWDSGNSPLHF.

V is TRBV4-2 and J is TRBJ1-2, with 9 nucleotides matching TRBD1. V dropped 4 bases and J dropped 7; count of bases not matched to a gene: 16. CDR3 length: 17 amino acids. Germline CDR1 LGHNA, CDR2 YNFKEQ. This chain's CDR3 is CASSRPLAPGQGSGYTF. CDR3 sequence (DNA): TGTGCCAGCAGCCGCCCCCTCGCCCCGGGACAGGGATCTGGCTACACCTTC.

This clone was counted a few times. The V call is TRBV11-2, the J call TRBJ2-7; the match to TRBD2 covers 9 bases. After removal of 1 base from V and 5 bases from J, the junction contained 6 bases not matched to a gene. Germline CDR1 SGHAT, CDR2 FQNNGV. The CDR3 extends over 15 amino acids. In nucleotides, the CDR3 is TGTGCCAGCAGCTTAGGCGGGGGGGCCAGCCACGAGCAGTACTTC. Translating it yields CASSLGGGASHEQYF. Full variable domain (remainder filled in from reference TRBV11-2 and TRBJ2-7): EAGVAQSPRYKIIEKRQSVAFWCNPISGHATLYWYQQILGQGPKLLIQFQNNGVVDDSQLPKDRFSAERLKGVDSTLKIQPAKLEDSAVYLCASSLGGGASHEQYFGPGTRLTVT.

The chain employs TRBV10-3 and TRBJ2-3; D is unclear. CDR3 size: 15 residues. V dropped 0 bases and J dropped 4 bases, with 11 bases sitting between them. The germline gives CDR1 ENHRY, CDR2 SYGVKD. This chain's CDR3 is CAISESKIASDTQYF. CDR3 DNA: TGTGCCATCAGTGAGTCTAAAATAGCTTCAGATACGCAGTATTTT.

This chain joins TRBV9 and TRBJ2-1; 8 nucleotides match TRBD2. Unmatched junction bases numbered 3, after V lost 5 bases and J lost 5 bases. The CDR3 consists of 13 residues. Germline V CDR1 and CDR2: SGDLS, YYNGEE. The CDR3 loop reads CASSSGANNEQFF. The DNA of the CDR3 is TGTGCCAGCAGTAGCGGGGCCAACAATGAGCAGTTCTTC. Complete variable domain (other parts from reference TRBV9 and TRBJ2-1): DSGVTQTPKHLITATGQRVTLRCSPRSGDLSVYWYQQSLDQGLQFLIQYYNGEERAKGNILERFSAQQFPDLHSELNLSSLELGDSALYFCASSSGANNEQFFGPGTRLTVL.

This clone was counted a single time. This chain joins TRBV11-2 and TRBJ1-1; D is unclear. CDR3 length equals 14 residues. Germline CDR1 reads SGHAT; CDR2 reads FQNNGV. The V end was cut by 1 base, the J end by 8 bases, with 14 bases between. The CDR3 DNA sequence: TGTGCCAGCAGCTTAGTACCAGTGTTCTGGGAAGCTTTCTTT. Protein product: CASSLVPVFWEAFF. Complete variable domain (other parts from reference TRBV11-2 and TRBJ1-1): EAGVAQSPRYKIIEKRQSVAFWCNPISGHATLYWYQQILGQGPKLLIQFQNNGVVDDSQLPKDRFSAERLKGVDSTLKIQPAKLEDSAVYLCASSLVPVFWEAFFGQGTRLTVV.

The V and J genes are TRBV6-2 or TRBV6-3 and TRBJ2-7, with 8 bases aligning to TRBD1. The J segment lost 5 bases and the V segment lost 1 base, leaving 7 bases of the junction unmatched. The CDR3 loop spans 15 amino acids. Germline V lookup: CDR1 MNHEY, CDR2 SVGEGT. CDR3: CASSYWSQGADEQYF. CDR3 nucleotides: TGTGCCAGCAGTTACTGGTCGCAGGGGGCCGACGAGCAGTACTTC.